Listed here are 19 T cell receptor beta chains from one sample, sequenced in a study of lymphopenia after photon versus proton radiotherapy. The repertoire was sequenced with immunoSEQ multiplex PCR; TCRdb's copy has only in-frame clones and lacks some. Found here are tens of thousands of clones, around 80% of them singletons; the top ten hold 25% to 35%. This specimen consisted of peripheral blood, obtained from a patient treated with photon-based radiotherapy. These receptors were collected from a man aged 45-65 years with gastric cancer.

As DNA, the CDR3 is TGTGCCAGTACCGCGGGGACGGGGATGAACACTGAAGCTTTCTTT. The encoded protein is CASTAGTGMNTEAFF. The genes are TRBV19 and TRBJ1-1; D may be TRBD1 (5 bases). Per the germline V gene, CDR1 is LNHDA and CDR2 is SQIVND (reference sequence). Trimming shortened V by 7 bases and J by 0 bases, and 15 bases separated the two germline ends. This CDR3 is 15 amino acids long.

The J gene is TRBJ2-7, the V gene TRBV5-1; TRBD2 agrees at 12 bases. The germline V gene has CDR1 SGHRS and CDR2 YFSETQ. The V gene end was trimmed by 1 base and the J gene end by 2 bases; junction bases not matched to a gene: 7. The CDR3 has 17 amino acids. CDR3 sequence reads: CASSLKATSGSPYEQYF. The CDR3 coding sequence is TGCGCCAGCAGCTTGAAGGCGACTAGCGGGAGTCCCTACGAGCAGTACTTC. The whole variable domain, remainder taken from reference TRBV5-1 and TRBJ2-7, is KAGVTQTPRYLIKTRGQQVTLSCSPISGHRSVSWYQQTPGQGLQFLFEYFSETQRNKGNFPGRFSGRQFSNSRSEMNVSTLELGDSALYLCASSLKATSGSPYEQYFGPGTRLTVT.

This chain connects TRBV9 to TRBJ2-7; 7 bases line up with TRBD1. Unmatched junction bases numbered 6, after V lost 1 base and J lost 2 bases. The CDR3 is 15 residues long. CDR1 is SGDLS, CDR2 YYNGEE, per germline. The CDR3 nucleotides are TGTGCCAGCAGCGTAACGGGACAGCCAACCTACGAGCAGTACTTC. The encoded protein is CASSVTGQPTYEQYF.

This sequence joins TRBV11-1 and TRBJ2-3, with 7 bases fitting TRBD2. The CDR3 extends over 13 amino acids. Germline V gene data show CDR1 as SGHAT and CDR2 as FQDESV (reference sequence). The trim removed 6 bases at V and 3 bases at J, leaving 3 bases unmatched. CDR3 sequence: CASRTSRTDTQYF. The CDR3 region has the DNA TGTGCCAGCAGGACTAGCAGGACAGATACGCAGTATTTT.

The chain combines TRBV7-2 with TRBJ1-4; possibly TRBD1 for D (5 bases). CDR1 is SGHTA, CDR2 FQGNSA, per germline. The ends were cut back, 1 base at V and 3 bases at J, with 9 bases in the middle. The CDR3 sequence is 15 residues long. The CDR3, as DNA: TGTGCCAGCAGCTTAGGTGGGGGTGCTAATGAAAAACTGTTTTTT. Translated: CASSLGGGANEKLFF.

The chain joins TRBV10-2 to TRBJ1-1, with TRBD1 matching 10 bases. CDR1 is WSHSY and CDR2 is SAAADI in the germline V gene. CDR3 length: 17 residues. The V gene end was trimmed by 3 bases and the J gene end by 3 bases; junction bases not matched to a gene: 10. For the CDR3, the DNA is TGCGCCAGCAGTGACCCGAGGGGACAGGGGAGGTACACTGAAGCTTTCTTT. Protein: CASSDPRGQGRYTEAFF.

The J gene is TRBJ2-1, the V gene TRBV4-3; 12 bases line up with TRBD1. Germline lookup yields CDR1 LGHNA and CDR2 YSLEER. The CDR3 is made up of 15 amino acids. V was pared by 3 bases and J by 10 bases, with 7 bases of the junction left unmatched. The CDR3 loop is CASSQAGTGGGEQFF. In DNA form, the CDR3 reads TGCGCCAGCAGCCAGGCCGGGACAGGGGGCGGCGAGCAGTTCTTC.

This chain links TRBV5-4 with TRBJ2-7; maybe TRBD1 (6 bases). V dropped 7 bases and J dropped 1 base, with 15 bases sitting between them. This CDR3 has 14 amino acids. CDR1 SGHNT and CDR2 YYREEE come from the germline V gene (reference sequence). Here the CDR3 reads CASGSQGNSYEQYF. CDR3 coding DNA: TGTGCCAGCGGTTCACAGGGCAATTCCTACGAGCAGTACTTC.

V and J are TRBV4-1 and TRBJ2-7, with D possibly TRBD2 on 6 matching bases. Trimming took 1 base from V and 0 from J, leaving 10 bases between them. Germline lookup yields CDR1 MGHRA and CDR2 YSYEKL. The CDR3 totals 15 residues. The CDR3 loop reads CASSQVGEDSYEQYF. Here the CDR3 DNA reads TGCGCCAGCAGCCAAGTAGGGGAGGACTCCTACGAGCAGTACTTC.

This CDR3 is CASSLGGGYTGELFF. The CDR3 bases are TGTGCCAGCAGCTTGGGGGGAGGGTACACCGGGGAGCTGTTTTTT. The rearrangement joins TRBV11-1 to TRBJ2-2; TRBD2 agrees at 7 bases. The germline V gene encodes CDR1 SGHAT and CDR2 FQDESV (reference sequence). The length of the CDR3 is 15 residues. V gave up 3 bases and J gave up 3 bases; unmatched junction bases: 4. Combining the CDR3 with reference TRBV11-1 and TRBJ2-2 gives the whole variable domain EAEVAQSPRYKITEKSQAVAFWCDPISGHATLYWYRQILGQGPELLVQFQDESVVDDSQLPKDRFSAERLKGVDSTLKIQPAELGDSAMYLCASSLGGGYTGELFFGEGSRLTVL.

The rearrangement uses TRBV27 and TRBJ2-1; D not certain. Trimming took off 6 bases at V and 0 bases at J, with 9 bases between the two ends. Looked up from germline, CDR1 is MNHEY and CDR2 is SMNVEV (reference sequence). CDR3 size: 14 residues. CDR3 DNA: TGTGCCAGCAGACGGCATAGCTCCTACAATGAGCAGTTCTTC. This gives the protein CASRRHSSYNEQFF.

This chain joins TRBV19 and TRBJ1-1, with D hard to call. V gave up 1 base and J gave up 1 base, with 4 bases separating them. Germline V gene sequence: CDR1 LNHDA, CDR2 SQIVND (reference sequence). The CDR3 length is 13 residues. The CDR3 reads CASSIVANTEAFF. CDR3 bases: TGTGCCAGTAGTATAGTGGCGAACACTGAAGCTTTCTTT. Full variable domain (outside the CDR3, taken from reference TRBV19 and TRBJ1-1): DGGITQSPKYLFRKEGQNVTLSCEQNLNHDAMYWYRQDPGQGLRLIYYSQIVNDFQKGDIAEGYSVSREKKESFPLTVTSAQKNPTAFYLCASSIVANTEAFFGQGTRLTVV.

This sequence joins TRBV27 and TRBJ2-7; TRBD1 agrees at 9 bases. The germline CDR1 and CDR2 sequences are MNHEY and SMNVEV (reference sequence). The CDR3 runs 16 residues. Germline trimming cut 5 bases from V and 2 bases from J; bases unmatched to any gene: 10. CDR3 amino acids: CASSLGTGINTYEQYF. CDR3 bases: TGTGCCAGCAGTCTCGGGACAGGGATTAACACCTACGAGCAGTACTTC.

In this sample, this clone turned up a few times. CDR3 nucleotides: TGTGCCAGCAGCCAGACAGGTCCTTTTTCACCCCTCCACTTT. This codes for CASSQTGPFSPLHF. The rearrangement links TRBV6-5 to TRBJ1-6, with a tentative D call TRBD1 (6 bases). The CDR3 loop spans 14 amino acids. Germline-derived CDR1 and CDR2 are MNHEY and SVGAGI. Between the trimmed V and J ends, which lost 6 bases and 9 bases, there was a span of 15 bases.

The chain recombines TRBV28 with TRBJ2-1; 9 nucleotides align to TRBD2. V was clipped by 1 base and J by 7 bases; unmatched bases: 8. Germline V lookup: CDR1 MDHEN, CDR2 SYDVKM. The CDR3 consists of 16 residues. CDR3 amino acids: CASSLFVAGAKNEQFF. The CDR3, as DNA: TGTGCCAGCAGTTTATTCGTAGCGGGAGCGAAGAATGAGCAGTTCTTC.

The rearrangement uses TRBV27 and TRBJ1-1; no definite D call. The CDR3 has 13 amino acids. V lost 5 bases to trimming and J lost 4 bases, with 11 bases between them. The germline V gene has CDR1 MNHEY and CDR2 SMNVEV (reference sequence). CDR3 amino acids: CASSRQEGTEAFF. CDR3 nucleotide sequence: TGTGCCAGCAGTCGCCAGGAGGGCACTGAAGCTTTCTTT.

This clone was seen more than once but under ten times. The rearrangement uses TRBV18 and TRBJ1-5; 7 bases align to TRBD1. V gave up 1 base and J gave up 0 bases; unmatched junction bases: 6. The CDR3 consists of 17 residues. Germline lookup yields CDR1 KGHSH and CDR2 LQKENI. CDR3 DNA sequence: TGTGCCAGCTCACCACTAGGGACAGCTAATAGCAATCAGCCCCAGCATTTT. This gives the protein CASSPLGTANSNQPQHF.

This chain connects TRBV5-4 to TRBJ2-1, with TRBD2 as a possible D gene (6 bases). The CDR3 has 14 amino acids. CDR1 is SGHNT and CDR2 is YYREEE in the germline V gene (reference sequence). V lost 0 bases to trimming and J lost 8 bases, with 12 bases between them. This CDR3 reads CASSLGAGKDEQFF. The DNA of the CDR3 is TGTGCCAGCAGCTTGGGTGCGGGAAAGGATGAGCAGTTCTTC.

The chain uses TRBV30 and TRBJ2-7, with D possibly matching TRBD1 (6 bases). The CDR3 runs 15 residues. The V and J ends lost 1 base and 1 base respectively, with 14 bases between them. The V gene's germline CDR1 is GTSNPN and CDR2 SVGIG (reference sequence). Written as DNA, the CDR3 is TGTGCCTGGAGTGGGGGGCTAGCCGCATCCTACGAGCAGTACTTC. Translation: CAWSGGLAASYEQYF.